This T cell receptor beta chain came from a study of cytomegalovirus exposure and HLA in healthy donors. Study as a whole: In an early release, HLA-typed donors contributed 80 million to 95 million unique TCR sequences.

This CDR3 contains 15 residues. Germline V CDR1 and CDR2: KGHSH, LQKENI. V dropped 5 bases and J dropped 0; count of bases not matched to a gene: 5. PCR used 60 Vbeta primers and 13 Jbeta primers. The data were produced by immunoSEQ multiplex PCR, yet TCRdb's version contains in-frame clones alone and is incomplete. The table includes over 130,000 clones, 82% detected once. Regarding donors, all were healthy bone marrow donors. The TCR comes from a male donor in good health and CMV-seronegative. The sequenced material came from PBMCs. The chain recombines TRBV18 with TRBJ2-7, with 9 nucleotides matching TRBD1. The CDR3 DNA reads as TGTGCCAGCTCATCCAGGACAGGGGCCTCCTACGAGCAGTACTTC. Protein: CASSSRTGASYEQYF.